This TCR beta chain derives from a study of PD-1 blockade in classical Hodgkin lymphoma. Every one of the patients relapsed after autologous stem cell transplantation (brentuximab vedotin exposure was variable). Patients reached a best response of complete response, partial response or progressive disease. TCRdb's copy holds only in-frame clones and misses some; the assay was immunoSEQ multiplex PCR. The data contain tens of thousands of clones, around 68% of them seen just once; the ten biggest clones take up nearly 15%. Here the sequenced sample was peripheral blood mononuclear cells (PBMCs), taken before the second cycle of nivolumab. The sequence was obtained from a human donor with classical Hodgkin lymphoma.

The CDR3 DNA reads TGTGCCATCAGTGATGGCGAGGTTAACTATGGCTACACCTTC. Residues: CAISDGEVNYGYTF. V gene TRBV10-3 combines with J gene TRBJ1-2, with D uncertain. Trimming took off 3 bases at V and 1 base at J, with 9 bases between the two ends. Germline loops: CDR1 ENHRY, CDR2 SYGVKD. The CDR3 spans 14 residues.